These 19 T cell receptor beta chains came from one sample sequenced in a study of cytomegalovirus exposure and HLA in healthy donors (dated 2017 in TCRdb). Library creation used the immunoSEQ multiplex PCR assay. For the multiplex PCR, a mixture combining 60 forward primers for TCR Vbeta segments and 13 reverse primers for TCR Jbeta segments was used. TCRdb retrieved this table from immuneACCESS and kept in-frame rearrangements only. Not all clones are present; in checked studies, unresolved V genes account for under half, and no reason is known for the remainder. The sample records more than 140,000 clones, around 73% of which are singletons. In total, the top ten clones hold about 1.7% of the sample. Source material: PBMCs. These receptors were obtained from a female donor in good health and CMV-seronegative.

This clone was seen a handful of times. The chain combines TRBV5-1 with TRBJ1-1, with D perhaps TRBD1 (6 bases). V shed 0 bases and J shed 8 bases, with 14 bases lying between them. CDR1 is SGHRS, CDR2 YFSETQ, per germline. The CDR3 totals 14 residues. The CDR3 loop is CASSLGTGTREAFF. CDR3 coding DNA: TGCGCCAGCAGCTTGGGAACAGGGACCCGAGAAGCTTTCTTT.

The rearrangement links TRBV5-1 to TRBJ2-3; D is unresolved. CDR1 and CDR2 from the germline V gene are SGHRS and YFSETQ. CDR3 length: 11 residues. The V end was cut by 2 bases, the J end by 6 bases, with 4 bases between. The CDR3 nucleotides read TGCGCCAGCAGCTTTACTGATACGCAGTATTTT. Protein product: CASSFTDTQYF.

J is TRBJ2-2 and V is TRBV10-3; 13 bases are a match to TRBD2. Trimming at V came to 6 bases and at J to 2 bases, leaving 9 bases not matched to a gene. Germline CDR1 reads ENHRY; CDR2 reads SYGVKD. This CDR3 has 18 amino acids. DNA of the CDR3: TGTGCCATCAGCGTTACTAGCGGGAGGGCCTCAAACACCGGGGAGCTGTTTTTT. This sequence encodes CAISVTSGRASNTGELFF.

The chain combines TRBV7-8 with TRBJ2-6; D call uncertain. This CDR3 has 16 amino acids. The germline CDR1 and CDR2 sequences are SGHVS and FQNEAQ. Trimming removed 2 bases from V and 2 bases from J, with 10 bases in between. The CDR3 loop reads CASSLNINPGANVLTF. In DNA, the CDR3 is TGTGCCAGCAGCTTAAATATAAATCCTGGGGCCAACGTCCTGACTTTC.

The genes are TRBV6-1 and TRBJ1-1, with a possible D match to TRBD1 (5 bases). The germline gives CDR1 MNHNS, CDR2 SASEGT. Trimming removed 10 bases at V and 5 bases at J, with 23 bases between. The CDR3 loop spans 15 amino acids. Here the CDR3 reads CATLQPTGPGTEAFF. The CDR3 DNA is TGTGCCACCCTTCAACCAACAGGCCCAGGGACTGAAGCTTTCTTT.

This chain joins TRBV7-3 and TRBJ2-2; 9 bases line up with TRBD1. The CDR3 is 14 residues long. V lost 5 bases and J lost 4; bases outside the gene matches: 2. Germline assignment: CDR1 SGHTA and CDR2 FQGTGA. This CDR3 reads CASSPTGGTGELFF. The CDR3 nucleotides are TGTGCCAGCAGCCCGACAGGGGGCACCGGGGAGCTGTTTTTT.

This clone turned up a few times. The chain uses TRBV6-1 and TRBJ1-1; D is perhaps TRBD1 (6 bases). Germline CDR1 and CDR2: MNHNS and SASEGT. This CDR3 spans 15 amino acids. The V end was cut by 5 bases, the J end by 5 bases, with 18 bases between. CDR3 loop: CASSRPGGSGTEAFF. DNA of the CDR3: TGTGCCAGCAGTAGACCTGGGGGCTCGGGGACTGAAGCTTTCTTT.

This rearrangement joins TRBV28 to TRBJ2-7, with TRBD1 as a possible D gene (5 bases). Germline V gene sequence: CDR1 MDHEN, CDR2 SYDVKM. V was clipped by 1 base and J by 3 bases, with 10 bases between them. The CDR3 extends over 14 amino acids. CDR3 DNA sequence: TGTGCCAGCAGTTTATCGAACAGGCGCTACGAGCAGTACTTC. Protein product: CASSLSNRRYEQYF.

The rearrangement uses TRBV9 and TRBJ1-2; D is undetermined. This CDR3 is 16 amino acids long. Germline V CDR1 and CDR2: SGDLS, YYNGEE. V was cut by 4 bases and J by 1 base, with 17 bases left in between. Here the CDR3 reads CASSRMGSTYNYGYTF. For the CDR3, the DNA is TGTGCCAGCAGCCGGATGGGCAGTACCTATAACTATGGCTACACCTTC.

The CDR3 bases are TGTGCCAGCAGCTTGTCGGGGGGAAGAGATACGCAGTATTTT. As protein: CASSLSGGRDTQYF. The chain is built from TRBV5-5 and TRBJ2-3, with 7 bases that match TRBD2. After removal of 1 base from V and 5 bases from J, the junction contained 4 bases not matched to a gene. The germline V gene encodes CDR1 SGHKS and CDR2 YYEKEE (reference sequence). The CDR3 is 14 amino acids.

For the CDR3, the DNA is TGTGCCAGCTCACCACCTGCGGGGAACATTCAGTACTTC. Protein sequence: CASSPPAGNIQYF. The rearrangement uses TRBV18 and TRBJ2-4, with D perhaps TRBD2 (6 bases). Germline V lookup: CDR1 KGHSH, CDR2 LQKENI. Trimming left V 0 bases short and J 7 bases short, with 7 bases between. The CDR3 has 13 amino acids.

This clone has only one observation. V usage is TRBV27 and J usage is TRBJ2-3, with TRBD1 matching over 12 bases. The CDR3 loop spans 16 amino acids. The V gene end was trimmed by 6 bases and the J gene end by 6 bases; junction bases not matched to a gene: 10. Per the germline V gene, CDR1 is MNHEY and CDR2 is SMNVEV (reference sequence). The CDR3 spells CASSPIPGQGADTQYF. In nucleotides, the CDR3 is TGTGCCAGCAGCCCAATACCGGGACAGGGGGCGGATACGCAGTATTTT.

The table lists this clone with a few counts. The CDR3 DNA reads TGCAGTGCTAGAGATCAACGGGGCTACACCTTC. This gives the protein CSARDQRGYTF. The chain recombines TRBV20-1 with TRBJ1-2; D gene unclear. The CDR3 is made up of 11 amino acids. Per the germline V gene, CDR1 is DFQATT and CDR2 is SNEGSKA (reference sequence). Trimming cost V 0 bases and J 8 bases, with 7 bases left between them.

The chain couples TRBV2 to TRBJ2-5, with a possible D match to TRBD2 (5 bases). Germline loops: CDR1 SNHLY, CDR2 FYNNEI. Between the trimmed V and J ends, which lost 8 bases and 0 bases, there was a span of 7 bases. There are 12 residues in the CDR3. CDR3 nucleotide sequence: TGTGCCAGCGGGGAGTACCAAGAGACCCAGTACTTC. Its translation: CASGEYQETQYF.

This chain connects TRBV6-1 to TRBJ2-7, with D perhaps TRBD1 (5 bases). Trimming pared 2 bases from V and 6 bases from J, leaving 17 bases between. Germline CDR1 MNHNS, CDR2 SASEGT. The CDR3 runs 15 residues. This chain's CDR3 is CASSERQGKVGEQYF. CDR3 in DNA: TGTGCCAGCAGTGAACGGCAGGGTAAGGTGGGCGAGCAGTACTTC.

The chain carries TRBV2 and TRBJ2-5; D ambiguous. Germline CDR1 and CDR2: SNHLY and FYNNEI. V lost 1 base to trimming and J lost 1 base, with 10 bases between them. The CDR3 is 15 amino acids. DNA of the CDR3: TGTGCCAGCAGTGAAGGCGGTTCCGTCCAAGAGACCCAGTACTTC. Translation gives CASSEGGSVQETQYF.

CDR3 DNA: TGTGCCAGCAGTCCAGAGGGACACCCTAACTATGGCTACACCTTC. This translates into CASSPEGHPNYGYTF. V is TRBV28 and J is TRBJ1-2; TRBD1 might be the D (6 bases). This CDR3 contains 15 residues. V lost 5 bases to trimming and J lost 0 bases, with 13 bases between them. Germline loops: CDR1 MDHEN, CDR2 SYDVKM.

The chain uses TRBV6-1 and TRBJ2-7; D gene ambiguous. Germline V lookup: CDR1 MNHNS, CDR2 SASEGT. Trimming cost V 6 bases and J 5 bases, with 17 bases left between them. The CDR3 spans 14 residues. CDR3 coding DNA: TGTGCCAGCAGAGCTACTCCGCCCCGGGACGAGCAGTACTTC. As protein: CASRATPPRDEQYF.

The rearrangement links TRBV5-1 to TRBJ2-5; tentatively, D is TRBD2 (5 bases). The germline V gene encodes CDR1 SGHRS and CDR2 YFSETQ. Between the trimmed V and J ends, which lost 0 bases and 3 bases, there was a span of 9 bases. The CDR3 is 14 amino acids. The CDR3 DNA is TGCGCCAGCAGCTTGGTACCGGGGAAAGAGACCCAGTACTTC. Translation gives CASSLVPGKETQYF.